Listed below are T cell receptor beta chains from one sample, sequenced in a study of cytomegalovirus exposure and HLA in healthy donors. This table comes from immunoSEQ multiplex PCR, and its TCRdb copy is limited to in-frame clones, with some not included. The data contain around 130,000 clones, 80% of them seen just once; the ten biggest clones take up 1%. The sequenced sample consisted of PBMCs. These TCRs come from a man between 40 and 49 years old in good health and CMV-seronegative. Each CDR3 is given with its conserved first and last residue. A D gene is named only where the DNA matches it firmly. Only part of the rows carry a size: once, few, many, or a class if the clone is expanded.

size | J | D | V | CDR3 | DNA
NA | TRBJ2-5 | NA | TRBV30 | CAWSVSSLGGETQYF | TGTGCCTGGAGTGTATCCTCCCTTGGCGGGGAGACCCAGTACTTC
NA | TRBJ2-5 | NA | TRBV7-2 | CASSLGLAEGGTQYF | TGTGCCAGCAGCTTAGGGCTAGCGGAAGGGGGGACCCAGTACTTC
NA | TRBJ2-2 | NA | TRBV2 | CASSPQGNTGELFF | TGTGCCAGCAGCCCCCAGGGAAACACCGGGGAGCTGTTTTTT
few | TRBJ2-1 | NA | TRBV5-4 | CASSFIGSYNEQFF | TGTGCCAGCAGCTTTATCGGCTCCTACAATGAGCAGTTCTTC
NA | TRBJ2-1 | NA | TRBV29-1 | CSAPRGAVRNEQFF | TGCAGCGCCCCTCGGGGGGCTGTTCGCAATGAGCAGTTCTTC
NA | TRBJ2-5 | NA | TRBV19 | CASSIEQGTETQYF | TGTGCCAGTAGTATAGAGCAGGGTACAGAGACCCAGTACTTC
NA | TRBJ2-1 | TRBD1 | TRBV28 | CASSSGQGYNEQFF | TGTGCCAGCAGTTCGGGACAGGGATACAATGAGCAGTTCTTC
NA | TRBJ2-3 | TRBD2 | TRBV13 | CASSNGTSGGIGGTDTQYF | TGTGCCAGCAGCAACGGGACTAGCGGGGGAATCGGGGGCACAGATACGCAGTATTTT
NA | TRBJ1-1 | NA | TRBV9 | CASSVTSGTEAFF | TGTGCCAGCAGCGTAACCTCGGGCACTGAAGCTTTCTTT
NA | TRBJ2-1 | TRBD1 | TRBV7-8 | CASSSDRYNEQFF | TGTGCCAGCAGCTCGGACAGGTACAATGAGCAGTTCTTC
NA | TRBJ2-5 | TRBD2 | TRBV5-6 | CASSWTSVGETQYF | TGTGCCAGCAGCTGGACTAGCGTTGGAGAGACCCAGTACTTC
few | TRBJ1-5 | NA | TRBV2 | CASSDRGYSNQPQHF | TGTGCCAGCAGTGACCGGGGATATAGCAATCAGCCCCAGCATTTT
NA | TRBJ2-7 | TRBD2 | TRBV7-8 | CASSLARLAGRRYF | TGTGCCAGCAGCTTAGCACGACTAGCGGGTCGACGGTACTTC
NA | TRBJ1-5 | NA | TRBV15 | CATSGTGKSLNSNQPQHF | TGTGCCACCAGCGGAACAGGGAAATCCTTGAATAGCAATCAGCCCCAGCATTTT
NA | TRBJ1-1 | NA | TRBV15 | CATSRDLLGGLNTEAFF | TGTGCCACCAGCAGAGATCTCCTTGGGGGCCTTAACACTGAAGCTTTCTTT
NA | TRBJ1-4 | TRBD1 | TRBV4-2 | CASSQNPGGATNEKLFF | TGTGCCAGCAGCCAAAACCCAGGGGGCGCAACTAATGAAAAACTGTTTTTT
NA | TRBJ2-3 | TRBD1 | TRBV27 | CASSFGQGAIDTQYF | TGTGCCAGCAGTTTTGGGCAGGGGGCAATTGATACGCAGTATTTT
NA | TRBJ1-2 | NA | TRBV9 | CASSGQVYGYTF | TGTGCCAGCAGCGGACAGGTCTATGGCTACACCTTC
NA | TRBJ2-5 | TRBD1 | TRBV2 | CASIGGAGIGETQYF | TGTGCCAGCATAGGGGGCGCGGGTATTGGGGAGACCCAGTACTTC
NA | TRBJ1-2 | NA | TRBV7-8 | CASSLELLGGPLDGYTF | TGTGCCAGCAGCTTAGAGCTCCTCGGGGGGCCCCTAGATGGCTACACCTTC
once | TRBJ2-5 | TRBD2 | TRBV6-4 | CASSDGAGGRETQYF | TGTGCCAGCAGTGACGGTGCGGGGGGGCGAGAGACCCAGTACTTC
NA | TRBJ2-1 | NA | TRBV28 | CASSLGGDPYNEQFF | TGTGCCAGCAGTTTAGGCGGGGACCCCTACAATGAGCAGTTCTTC
once | TRBJ1-1 | TRBD1 | TRBV29-1 | CSVEGTGVLF | TGCAGCGTTGAAGGGACAGGGGTTCTCTTT
few | TRBJ2-7 | NA | TRBV6-5 | CASSTPPLEQYF | TGTGCCAGCAGTACACCGCCGCTCGAGCAGTACTTC
NA | TRBJ2-5 | NA | TRBV7-6 | CASSSPRGGDETQYF | TGTGCCAGCAGCTCCCCGCGTGGAGGGGACGAGACCCAGTACTTC
NA | TRBJ2-2 | TRBD2 | TRBV5-1 | CASSTRLAGVTGELFF | TGCGCCAGCAGCACCAGACTAGCGGGAGTTACCGGGGAGCTGTTTTTT
NA | TRBJ1-1 | NA | TRBV7-9 | CASSASGRPTEAFF | TGTGCCAGCAGCGCCTCGGGTCGCCCCACTGAAGCTTTCTTT
NA | TRBJ2-6 | TRBD1 | TRBV5-4 | CASSLDPDRGSGANVLTF | TGTGCCAGCAGCTTGGACCCGGACAGGGGCTCTGGGGCCAACGTCCTGACTTTC
NA | TRBJ2-3 | NA | TRBV2 | CASSKSPSTDTQYF | TGTGCCAGCAGTAAAAGCCCTAGCACAGATACGCAGTATTTT
NA | TRBJ1-4 | NA | TRBV5-1 | CASSPPGGDEKLFF | TGCGCCAGCAGCCCCCCGGGGGGGGATGAAAAACTGTTTTTT
few | TRBJ2-1 | TRBD1 | TRBV19 | CASSTGDSYNEQFF | TGTGCCAGTAGTACCGGGGACAGCTACAATGAGCAGTTCTTC
NA | TRBJ2-1 | NA | TRBV29-1 | CSVGGRTSRGEQFF | TGCAGCGTGGGGGGACGTACTAGTCGGGGTGAGCAGTTCTTC
NA | TRBJ1-4 | NA | TRBV19 | CASSIPLGGKLFF | TGTGCCAGTAGTATCCCTCTGGGGGGGAAACTGTTTTTT
NA | TRBJ2-3 | TRBD2 | TRBV30 | CAWTPGLAGADTQYF | TGTGCCTGGACCCCGGGACTAGCGGGAGCGGATACGCAGTATTTT
NA | TRBJ1-5 | NA | TRBV6-5 | CASKPGQARNQPQHF | TGTGCCAGCAAACCCGGTCAGGCCCGCAATCAGCCCCAGCATTTT
NA | TRBJ1-2 | TRBD1 | TRBV7-2 | CASSLVTTGVRVGYTF | TGTGCCAGCAGCTTAGTGACCACAGGGGTTCGGGTTGGCTACACCTTC
NA | TRBJ1-2 | TRBD1 | TRBV29-1 | CSVSPGPGGDYGYTF | TGCAGCGTTTCACCGGGCCCAGGGGGAGACTATGGCTACACCTTC
NA | TRBJ2-7 | TRBD2 | TRBV28 | CASSRLAGPGEQYF | TGTGCCAGCAGTCGACTAGCGGGGCCGGGTGAGCAGTACTTC